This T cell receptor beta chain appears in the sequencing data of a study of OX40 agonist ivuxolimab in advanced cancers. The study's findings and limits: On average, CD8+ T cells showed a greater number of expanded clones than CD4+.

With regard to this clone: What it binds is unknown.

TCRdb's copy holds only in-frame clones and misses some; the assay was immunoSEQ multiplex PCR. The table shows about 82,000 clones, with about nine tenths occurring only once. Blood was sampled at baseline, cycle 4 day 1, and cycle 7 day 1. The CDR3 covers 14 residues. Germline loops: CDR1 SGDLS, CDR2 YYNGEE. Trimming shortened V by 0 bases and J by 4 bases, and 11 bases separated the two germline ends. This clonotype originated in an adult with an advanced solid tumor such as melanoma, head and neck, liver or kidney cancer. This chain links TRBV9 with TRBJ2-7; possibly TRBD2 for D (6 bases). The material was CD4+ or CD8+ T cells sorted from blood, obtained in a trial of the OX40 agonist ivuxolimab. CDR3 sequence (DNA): TGTGCCAGCAGCGTAGTAGCGGAGGGGTACGAGCAGTACTTC. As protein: CASSVVAEGYEQYF.